These 28 T cell receptor beta chains originate from one sample sequenced in a study of CD8+CD57+ T cells in acquired aplastic anemia (dated by TCRdb to 2017 to 2018). TCRdb shows the sequencer as Illumina HiSeq 2000. Genomic DNA was used as template for profiling of TCR beta VDJ combinations and CDR3 sequences. TCRdb's own reprocessing of the public reads used fastp at Q25 and MiXCR and kept productive beta chains. Rows are combined by CDR3 protein, so each entry shows the most common genes and DNA. Counted in this sample were 160,000 or so distinct CDR3 sequences; around half of them appeared once. The ten largest clones add up to around a third of the sample. Expansion of CD8+CD57+ cells had been shown by flow cytometry in the patients chosen for sequencing. Input material: sorted CD4+, CD8+, or CD8+CD57+ T cells (not recorded which) from PBMCs. All receptors come from a human donor with aplastic anemia.

This clonotype was counted a single time. V gene TRBV24-1 combines with J gene TRBJ2-7; 11 positions match TRBD1. J was trimmed by 6 bases and V by 3 bases; bases with no gene match: 9. The CDR3 spans 16 residues. Germline values: CDR1 KGHDR, CDR2 SFDVKD. The CDR3 DNA follows: TGTGCCACCAGTGATCCCCGCCGGACAGGGGGCTTCGAGCAGTACTTC. Encoded protein: CATSDPRRTGGFEQYF.

This clonotype showed up many times. This chain joins TRBV24-1 and TRBJ2-2; no clear D. CDR1 KGHDR and CDR2 SFDVKD come from the germline V gene. The CDR3 has 11 residues. Trimming took 9 bases from V and 7 from J, leaving 8 bases between them. The CDR3 sequence is CATGDNGELFF. DNA of the CDR3: TGTGCCACCGGAGATAACGGGGAGCTGTTTTTT.

This clonotype was picked up many times. The CDR3, as DNA: TGTGCCAGCAGCCTTGATGACAGGGCGGGGGTCGAGCAGTACTTC. Translation: CASSLDDRAGVEQYF. V and J are TRBV5-6 and TRBJ2-7; D possibly matches TRBD1 or TRBD2 (7 bases each). Per the germline V gene, CDR1 is SGHDT and CDR2 is YYEEEE. The CDR3 loop spans 15 amino acids. Trimming cost V 4 bases and J 6 bases, with 20 bases left between them.

The rearrangement uses TRBV19 and TRBJ2-2; maybe TRBD2 (5 bases). V gave up 6 bases and J gave up 4 bases, with 12 bases separating them. CDR1 and CDR2 (germline): LNHDA, SQIVND (reference sequence). The CDR3 consists of 14 residues. CDR3 in DNA: TGTGCCAGTAGAGTAGCGTGGAGCACCGGGGAGCTGTTTTTT. Its translation is CASRVAWSTGELFF. The full variable domain, rest sourced from reference TRBV19 and TRBJ2-2, is DGGITQSPKYLFRKEGQNVTLSCEQNLNHDAMYWYRQDPGQGLRLIYYSQIVNDFQKGDIAEGYSVSREKKESFPLTVTSAQKNPTAFYLCASRVAWSTGELFFGEGSRLTVL.

The chain carries TRBV24-1 and TRBJ1-5; a possible D gene is TRBD1 (6 bases). Germline CDR1 is KGHDR and CDR2 is SFDVKD. The V and J ends lost 6 bases and 4 bases respectively, with 12 bases between them. The CDR3 has 14 amino acids. CDR3 coding DNA: TGTGCCACCAGTCCGCGGGACATTAATCAGCCCCAGCATTTT. This codes for CATSPRDINQPQHF.

The V gene is TRBV2, the J gene TRBJ1-1; D is uncertain. V shed 1 base and J shed 0 bases, with 9 bases lying between them. The CDR3 totals 15 residues. Per the germline V gene, CDR1 is SNHLY and CDR2 is FYNNEI. DNA for the CDR3: TGTGCCAGCAGTGAAGTCCGGGTAGTGAACACTGAAGCTTTCTTT. This codes for CASSEVRVVNTEAFF.

This sequence joins TRBV29-1 and TRBJ2-1, with TRBD2 matching over 10 bases. The CDR3 loop spans 16 amino acids. Germline V gene data show CDR1 as SQVTM and CDR2 as ANQGSEA. J lost 5 bases, V lost 1 base, and 8 bases had no gene match. CDR3 sequence (DNA): TGCAGCGTTGAAGGTGGTGGGACTAGCGCCAACAATGAGCAGTTCTTC. Its protein product is CSVEGGGTSANNEQFF.

Many counts were recorded for this clonotype. V usage is TRBV7-8 and J usage is TRBJ2-3, with 8 bases matching TRBD2. The CDR3 totals 15 residues. J gave up 0 bases and V 3 bases, and 2 bases lay outside the gene matches. Germline-derived CDR1 and CDR2 are SGHVS and FQNEAQ. The CDR3 nucleotides read TGTGCCAGCAGCTTTAGCGGGGCGAGCACAGATACGCAGTATTTT. This gives the protein CASSFSGASTDTQYF.

At least ten counts were recorded for this clonotype. The CDR3 is CASSFEQGSYEQYF. The CDR3 nucleotides read TGTGCCAGCAGCTTTGAACAGGGCTCCTACGAGCAGTACTTC. The chain joins TRBV11-2 to TRBJ2-7, with D tentatively TRBD1 (6 bases). The germline gives CDR1 SGHAT, CDR2 FQNNGV. There are 14 residues in the CDR3. The V end lost 3 bases, the J end lost 0 bases, and 9 bases lay between the germline ends.

This chain uses TRBV10-2 with TRBJ2-7; possible D gene TRBD2, 6 bases. The V gene lost 2 bases and the J gene lost 0 bases, with 11 bases spanning the gap. From germline, CDR1 is WSHSY and CDR2 SAAADI. The CDR3 loop spans 15 amino acids. Here the CDR3 DNA reads TGCGCCAGCAGTGAGCGAAGCGGGCCCTCCTACGAGCAGTACTTC. Amino acid sequence: CASSERSGPSYEQYF.

This clonotype was seen ten or more times. V and J are TRBV5-1 and TRBJ2-3, with D uncertain. The CDR3 sequence is 16 residues long. Between the trimmed V and J ends, which lost 0 bases and 4 bases, there was a span of 15 bases. From germline, CDR1 is SGHRS and CDR2 YFSETQ. CDR3 residues: CASSLAVSPLADTQYF. Here the CDR3 DNA reads TGCGCCAGCAGCTTGGCCGTCAGCCCTCTGGCAGATACGCAGTATTTT.

The J gene is TRBJ1-5, the V gene TRBV5-5, with D uncertain. V shed 5 bases and J shed 2 bases, with 11 bases lying between them. The CDR3 covers 14 residues. CDR1 is SGHKS and CDR2 is YYEKEE in the germline V gene (reference sequence). CDR3 residues: CASSIDIGNQPQHF. DNA of the CDR3: TGTGCCAGCAGTATCGACATCGGCAATCAGCCCCAGCATTTT.

With regard to this clonotype: A much larger clone lies a single base off, so this may be a read error. The CDR3 spells CAGSFHGGVTPPPGYTF. CDR3 sequence (DNA): TGCGCCGGCAGCTTCCATGGGGGAGTGACACCTCCCCCCGGCTACACCTTC. The V gene is TRBV5-1, the J gene TRBJ1-2, with D perhaps matching TRBD1 (5 bases). This CDR3 is built from 17 residues. CDR1 SGHRS and CDR2 YFSETQ come from the germline V gene.

This clonotype was found many times. DNA of the CDR3: TGTGCCACCAGTGATACCGTCGGGACATCTACCTACGAGCAGTACTTC. Translation: CATSDTVGTSTYEQYF. This chain connects TRBV24-1 to TRBJ2-7, with D maybe TRBD1 (6 bases). The germline V gene encodes CDR1 KGHDR and CDR2 SFDVKD. The CDR3 has 16 residues. V lost 3 bases, J lost 2 bases, and 16 bases lay in between.

Turning to this clonotype: A single base separates this from a much larger clone, so it may be a read error. The rearrangement uses TRBV5-1 and TRBJ2-3, with D unresolved. V was cut by 2 bases and J by 3 bases, with 13 bases left in between. CDR3 length: 15 residues. The germline V gene encodes CDR1 SGHRS and CDR2 YFSETQ. CDR3 in amino acids: CASSFCPSLTDTQYF. Written as DNA, the CDR3 is TGCGCCAGCAGCTTCTGTCCAAGCTTAACAGATACGCAGTATTTT.

This clonotype has at least ten counts. The chain carries TRBV2 and TRBJ1-1; D is unresolved. The CDR3 spans 12 residues. Between the trimmed V and J ends, which lost 1 base and 4 bases, there was a span of 4 bases. Germline V gene sequence: CDR1 SNHLY, CDR2 FYNNEI. The chain's CDR3 is CASSEGGTEAFF. As DNA, the CDR3 is TGTGCCAGCAGTGAAGGCGGCACTGAAGCTTTCTTT.

The chain employs TRBV5-1 and TRBJ1-6, with D maybe TRBD1 (6 bases). CDR3 size: 13 residues. Looked up from germline, CDR1 is SGHRS and CDR2 is YFSETQ. V was cut by 5 bases and J by 5 bases, with 8 bases left in between. CDR3 region: CASRPGDNSPLHF. CDR3 nucleotide sequence: TGCGCCAGCAGACCAGGGGATAATTCACCCCTCCACTTT.

This clonotype was observed at least ten times. The J gene is TRBJ2-3, the V gene TRBV12-3 or TRBV12-4; 8 bases are a match to TRBD2. The ends lost 2 bases at V and 8 bases at J; junction bases unmatched: 6. The CDR3 totals 14 residues. This CDR3 is CASSLPPAGGTQYF. The DNA of the CDR3 is TGTGCCAGCAGTTTACCCCCGGCGGGGGGTACGCAGTATTTT.

This clonotype was counted once. The chain recombines TRBV24-1 with TRBJ2-1; D is perhaps TRBD1 (5 bases). V was shortened by 3 bases and J by 3 bases, with 14 bases between the two germline ends. The CDR3 is 16 amino acids. Per the germline V gene, CDR1 is KGHDR and CDR2 is SFDVKD. CDR3 sequence reads: CATSDSQGVNYNEQFF. Here the CDR3 DNA reads TGTGCCACCAGTGATAGTCAGGGCGTAAACTACAATGAGCAGTTCTTC.

The chain joins TRBV6-1 to TRBJ1-6; maybe TRBD1 (5 bases). V was shortened by 1 base and J by 9 bases, with 13 bases between the two germline ends. CDR3 length equals 15 residues. The germline gives CDR1 MNHNS, CDR2 SASEGT. CDR3 coding DNA: TGTGCCAGCAGTGAAGTGGTGGGGCAGGGTTCACCCCTCCACTTT. Encoded protein: CASSEVVGQGSPLHF.

This clonotype was seen ten or more times. The rearrangement joins TRBV3-1 to TRBJ2-7; 7 positions match TRBD2. The CDR3 runs to 15 residues. CDR1 and CDR2 from the germline V gene are LGHDT and YNNKEL (reference sequence). Trimming took 5 bases from V and 0 from J; bases not matched to a gene: 7. The CDR3 DNA reads TGTGCCAGCAGCACCCGGGACTACAGCTCCTACGAGCAGTACTTC. Residues: CASSTRDYSSYEQYF.

This clonotype was recorded at least ten times. The V gene is TRBV6-2 or TRBV6-3, the J gene TRBJ2-7; no clear D gene. Per germline, CDR1 MNHEY and CDR2 SVGEGT. CDR3 length: 14 residues. V lost 6 bases and J lost 0, with 12 bases in between. The chain's CDR3 is CASSHTSASYEQYF. As DNA, the CDR3 is TGTGCCAGCAGCCACACCAGCGCCTCCTACGAGCAGTACTTC.

This clonotype was counted a few times. V and J are TRBV27 and TRBJ1-1, with D perhaps TRBD1 (6 bases). The CDR3 extends over 16 amino acids. V shed 7 bases and J shed 4 bases, with 22 bases lying between them. The germline V gene has CDR1 MNHEY and CDR2 SMNVEV (reference sequence). CDR3 DNA: TGTGCCAGCAACTTTTGGGGGCCCTCCGCGGCCACTGAAGCTTTCTTT. Amino acid sequence: CASNFWGPSAATEAFF.

The chain is built from TRBV3-1 and TRBJ1-2; D is unclear. CDR1 LGHDT and CDR2 YNNKEL come from the germline V gene (reference sequence). This CDR3 spans 15 amino acids. The V end lost 0 bases, the J end lost 8 bases, and 16 bases lay between the germline ends. The CDR3 here is CASSQDTAERRGYTF. The CDR3 nucleotides are TGTGCCAGCAGCCAAGATACGGCCGAACGTAGGGGCTACACCTTC. The whole variable domain, remainder taken from reference TRBV3-1 and TRBJ1-2, is DTAVSQTPKYLVTQMGNDKSIKCEQNLGHDTMYWYKQDSKKFLKIMFSYNNKELIINETVPNRFSPKSPDKAHLNLHINSLELGDSAVYFCASSQDTAERRGYTFGSGTRLTVV.

This clonotype was detected only a few times. The V call is TRBV7-2, the J call TRBJ2-5; D could derive from TRBD1 or TRBD2 (5 bases each). V lost 5 bases and J lost 2, with 15 bases in between. Germline V lookup: CDR1 SGHTA, CDR2 FQGNSA. The CDR3 runs 15 residues. In DNA, the CDR3 is TGTGCCAGCAGCCGTAGCGCAGGGATGCAAGAGACCCAGTACTTC. It specifies CASSRSAGMQETQYF.

This clonotype was counted a few times. The V and J genes are TRBV29-1 and TRBJ1-1; TRBD1 agrees at 7 bases. V shed 8 bases and J 0 bases; nucleotides not matched to a gene: 9. The length of the CDR3 is 14 residues. From germline, CDR1 is SQVTM and CDR2 ANQGSEA. The CDR3 is CSSGGRGMNTEAFF. Written as DNA, the CDR3 is TGCAGCTCCGGGGGCAGGGGGATGAACACTGAAGCTTTCTTT.

This clonotype turned up a few times. The CDR3 loop reads CAIGTGLLEAFF. The CDR3 DNA is TGTGCCATCGGGACAGGACTATTGGAAGCTTTCTTT. V usage is TRBV10-3 and J usage is TRBJ1-1; 8 nucleotides agree with TRBD1. CDR3 length: 12 residues. Germline V gene data show CDR1 as ENHRY and CDR2 as SYGVKD. The V and J ends lost 8 bases and 8 bases, in that order; junction bases with no gene match: 7.

The chain has TRBV6-5 and TRBJ1-1; D uncertain. In germline, CDR1 is MNHEY, CDR2 SVGAGI. V lost 0 bases, J lost 6 bases, and 11 bases lay in between. The CDR3 contains 14 residues. The CDR3 bases are TGTGCCAGCAGTTACTCGAGTAGTACATCTGAAGCTTTCTTT. This codes for CASSYSSSTSEAFF.